The clone carrying this T cell receptor (beta chain) is medium-sized by share. Its target is unknown. There are 10 residues in the CDR3. The V end was cut by 6 bases, the J end by 7 bases, with 9 bases between. Per the germline V gene, CDR1 is DFQATT and CDR2 is SNEGSKA (reference sequence). Indicated treatment: approximately 11-day PBMC culture with coronavirus spike peptide pools or control peptides (ViraFEST assay). Antigen-specific T cells were expanded with peptide pools by ViraFEST, and TCRs were then sequenced. This sample was taken from a study of vaccination and CD4 T cells after COVID-19. With the Oncomine TCR Beta short-read assay, DNA from cultured CD4+ T cells was sequenced. It was from cultured CD4+ T cells that genomic DNA was extracted. TCRdb fed the PCR reads into MiXCR, producing one record per CDR3 protein. The sample carries roughly 14,000 distinct CDR3 sequences, 60% to 70% recorded once.

Specimen: CD4+ T cells from blood, cultured in vitro. This TCR was sampled from a human donor who had recovered from COVID-19. The chain employs TRBV20-1 and TRBJ1-1, with D possibly TRBD1 on 5 matching bases. For the CDR3, the DNA is TGCAGTGCAAGGGACGTTGAAGCTTTCTTT. It codes for CSARDVEAFF.